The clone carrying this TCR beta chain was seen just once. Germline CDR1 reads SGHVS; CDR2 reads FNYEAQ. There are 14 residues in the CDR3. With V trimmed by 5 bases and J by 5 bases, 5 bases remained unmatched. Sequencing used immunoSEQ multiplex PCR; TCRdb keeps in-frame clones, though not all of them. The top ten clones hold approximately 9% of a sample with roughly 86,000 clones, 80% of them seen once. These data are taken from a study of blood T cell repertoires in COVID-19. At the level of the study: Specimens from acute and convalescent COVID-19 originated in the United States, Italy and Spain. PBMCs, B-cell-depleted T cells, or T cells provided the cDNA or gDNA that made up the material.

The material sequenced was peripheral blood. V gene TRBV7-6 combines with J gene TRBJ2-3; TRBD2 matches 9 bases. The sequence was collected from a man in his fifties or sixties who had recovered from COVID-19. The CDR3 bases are TGTGCCAGCAGCCAGGGGCGGGAGGGAGATACGCAGTATTTT. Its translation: CASSQGREGDTQYF. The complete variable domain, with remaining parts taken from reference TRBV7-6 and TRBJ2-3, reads GAGVSQSPRYKVTKRGQDVALRCDPISGHVSLYWYRQALGQGPEFLTYFNYEAQQDKSGLPNDRFSAERPEGSISTLTIQRTEQRDSAMYRCASSQGREGDTQYFGPGTRLTVL.